Listed here are 3 T cell receptor beta chains from one sample, sequenced in a study of shared clonotypes between healthy human individuals. The data were produced by immunoSEQ multiplex PCR, yet TCRdb's version contains in-frame clones alone and is incomplete. The data contain some 2,100,000 clones, 85% to 95% of them seen just once; the ten biggest clones take up roughly 1.7%. Terminally differentiated effector memory CD45RA+ cells were excluded from the naive CD8 cells, which were CD45RO-negative and positively selected for CCR7. The material sequenced was naive CD8+ T cells from PBMCs. The receptor source for this set is a young man in good health. Some clones in this sample may be carry-over from other donors' samples.

The J gene is TRBJ1-3, the V gene TRBV7-9, with D perhaps matching TRBD1 (6 bases). V lost 1 base and J 3 bases, leaving 13 bases between the germline ends. The germline gives CDR1 SEHNR, CDR2 FQNEAQ (reference sequence). The CDR3 covers 16 residues. The CDR3: CASSLDPGAFGNTIYF. The CDR3 region has the DNA TGTGCCAGCAGCTTAGACCCGGGGGCATTTGGAAACACCATATATTTT.

The chain combines TRBV5-1 with TRBJ2-7, with 10 bases matching TRBD1. The V and J ends lost 6 bases and 7 bases, in that order; junction bases with no gene match: 13. Germline V lookup: CDR1 SGHRS, CDR2 YFSETQ. This CDR3 contains 15 residues. The CDR3 loop reads CASTQDRDRGGEQYF. DNA for the CDR3: TGCGCCAGCACCCAAGACCGGGACAGGGGTGGGGAGCAGTACTTC.

This clone appeared once. V is TRBV9 and J is TRBJ2-1, with 9 nucleotides matching TRBD2. Germline trimming cut 2 bases from V and 1 base from J; bases unmatched to any gene: 1. The germline V gene has CDR1 SGDLS and CDR2 YYNGEE. The CDR3 has 15 residues. CDR3 sequence reads: CASSVREGSYNEQFF. DNA for the CDR3: TGTGCCAGCAGCGTGCGGGAGGGGTCCTACAATGAGCAGTTCTTC.